The 3 T cell receptor beta chains below come from one sample, sequenced in a study of PD-1 blockade in classical Hodgkin lymphoma. Brentuximab vedotin exposure varied, and every patient relapsed after autologous stem cell transplantation. Sequencing was performed with immunoSEQ multiplex PCR; in TCRdb, only in-frame clones are kept and a portion is missing. There are approximately 84,000 clones in the sample; under 90% occur only once, and 22% lies in the top ten. The sequencing here drew on peripheral blood mononuclear cells (PBMCs), taken at baseline. The source of these receptors is a human donor with classical Hodgkin lymphoma.

The chain carries TRBV10-3 and TRBJ1-3, with D uncertain. Trimming took 10 bases from V and 0 from J, leaving 16 bases between them. The length of the CDR3 is 15 residues. Germline lookup yields CDR1 ENHRY and CDR2 SYGVKD. The CDR3 region has the DNA TGTGCCACCGGAAAGCGGGGTCTCTCTGGAAACACCATATATTTT. This codes for CATGKRGLSGNTIYF.

This chain connects TRBV19 to TRBJ2-7, with D uncertain. The ends were cut back, 7 bases at V and 3 bases at J, with 10 bases in the middle. The germline CDR1 and CDR2 sequences are LNHDA and SQIVND (reference sequence). This CDR3 comprises 12 residues. The CDR3: CASTGSHYEQYF. The CDR3 DNA is TGTGCCAGTACCGGCAGCCACTACGAGCAGTACTTC.

This clone has a single count. This sequence joins TRBV18 and TRBJ2-5, with TRBD2 identical over 8 bases. The CDR3 totals 14 residues. V lost 3 bases to trimming and J lost 4 bases; unmatched junction nucleotides: 4. Germline CDR1 and CDR2: KGHSH and LQKENI. CDR3 DNA: TGTGCCAGCTCACCCCTCGGGGGGGGAGAGACCCAGTACTTC. Translation: CASSPLGGGETQYF.